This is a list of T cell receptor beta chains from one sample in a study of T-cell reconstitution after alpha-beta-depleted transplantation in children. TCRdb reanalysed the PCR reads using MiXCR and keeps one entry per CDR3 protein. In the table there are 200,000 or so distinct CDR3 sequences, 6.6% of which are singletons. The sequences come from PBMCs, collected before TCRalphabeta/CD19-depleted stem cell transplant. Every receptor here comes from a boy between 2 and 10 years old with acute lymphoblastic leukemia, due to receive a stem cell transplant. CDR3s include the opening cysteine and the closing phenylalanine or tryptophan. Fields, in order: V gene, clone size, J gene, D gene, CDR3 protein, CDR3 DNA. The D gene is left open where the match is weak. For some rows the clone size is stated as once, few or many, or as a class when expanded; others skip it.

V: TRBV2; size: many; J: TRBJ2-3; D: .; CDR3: CASSGDYTDTQYF; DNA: TGTGCCAGCAGCGGTGATTACACAGATACGCAGTATTTT
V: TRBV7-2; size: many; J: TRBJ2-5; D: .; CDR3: CASSLGWTKETQYF; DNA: TGTGCCAGCAGCTTGGGATGGACAAAGGAGACCCAGTACTTC
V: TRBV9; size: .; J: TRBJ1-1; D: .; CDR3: CASSVDQDSGREAFF; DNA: TGTGCCAGCAGCGTCGACCAGGACAGTGGGCGGGAAGCTTTCTTT
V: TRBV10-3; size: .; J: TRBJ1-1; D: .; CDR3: CAISERRQRIMNTEAFF; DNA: TGTGCCATCAGTGAGCGGAGACAGCGAATCATGAACACTGAAGCTTTCTTT
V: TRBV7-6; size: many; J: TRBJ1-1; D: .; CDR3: CASSSPQYTEAFF; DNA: TGTGCCAGCAGCTCACCACAGTACACTGAAGCTTTCTTT
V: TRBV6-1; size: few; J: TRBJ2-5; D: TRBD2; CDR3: CASRTVAGGPQETQYF; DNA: TGTGCCAGCAGAACCGTTGCGGGAGGGCCTCAGGAGACCCAGTACTTC
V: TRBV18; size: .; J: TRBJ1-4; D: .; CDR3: CASSLGAGDAEKLFF; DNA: TGTGCCAGCTCACTGGGCGCAGGGGATGCCGAAAAACTGTTTTTT
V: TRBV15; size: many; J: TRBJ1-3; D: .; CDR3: CATSAQTEAGNTIYF; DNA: TGTGCCACCAGCGCCCAGACAGAGGCTGGAAACACCATATATTTT
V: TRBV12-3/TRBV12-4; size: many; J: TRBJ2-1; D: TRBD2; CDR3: CASRTGRGGNEQFF; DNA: TGTGCCAGCAGGACGGGGAGGGGAGGAAATGAGCAGTTCTTC
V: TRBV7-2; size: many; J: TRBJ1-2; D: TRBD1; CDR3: CASSKDRGYGYTF; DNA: TGTGCCAGCAGCAAGGACAGGGGCTATGGCTACACCTTC
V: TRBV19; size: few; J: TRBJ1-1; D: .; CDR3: CASSWGFMNTEAFF; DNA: TGTGCCAGTAGTTGGGGGTTCATGAACACTGAAGCTTTCTTT
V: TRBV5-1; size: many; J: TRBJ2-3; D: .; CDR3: CASSLYAGSTDTQYF; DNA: TGCGCCAGCAGCTTGTACGCGGGAAGCACAGATACGCAGTATTTT
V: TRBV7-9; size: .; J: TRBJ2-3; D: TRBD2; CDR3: CASQIGGRALNTQYF; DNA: TGTGCCAGCCAAATCGGCGGGAGGGCCCTGAATACGCAGTATTTT
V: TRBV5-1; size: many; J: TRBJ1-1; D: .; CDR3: CASSLARRGLTEAFF; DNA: TGCGCCAGCAGCTTGGCCCGAAGGGGATTAACTGAAGCTTTCTTT
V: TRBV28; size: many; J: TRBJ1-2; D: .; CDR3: CASSPAGANYGYTF; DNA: TGTGCCAGCAGTCCAGCAGGGGCCAACTATGGCTACACCTTC
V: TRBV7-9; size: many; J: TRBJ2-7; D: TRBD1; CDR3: CASSPDRGHYEQYF; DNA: TGTGCCAGCAGCCCCGACAGGGGGCATTACGAGCAGTACTTC
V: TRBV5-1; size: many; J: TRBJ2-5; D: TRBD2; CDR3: CASSGTSGPTEETQYF; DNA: TGCGCCAGCAGCGGGACTAGCGGCCCTACAGAAGAGACCCAGTACTTC
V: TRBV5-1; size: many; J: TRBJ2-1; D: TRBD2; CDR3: CASASGSSDEQFF; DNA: TGCGCCAGCGCTAGCGGGAGTAGCGATGAGCAGTTCTTC
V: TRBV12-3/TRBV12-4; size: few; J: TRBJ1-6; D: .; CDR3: CASSLARGGDSPLHF; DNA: TGTGCCAGCAGTTTAGCGCGGGGGGGGGATTCACCCCTCCACTTT
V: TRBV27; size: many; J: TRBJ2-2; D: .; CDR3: CASRGRELFF; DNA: TGTGCCAGCAGGGGTAGGGAGCTGTTTTTT
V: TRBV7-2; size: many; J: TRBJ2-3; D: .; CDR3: CASSQLRTAPLDTQYF; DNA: TGTGCCAGCAGCCAACTTCGTACTGCCCCATTAGATACGCAGTATTTT
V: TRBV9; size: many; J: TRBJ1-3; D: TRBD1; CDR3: CASSGGQGAKPLSGNTIYF; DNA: TGTGCCAGCAGCGGGGGACAGGGGGCCAAACCGCTCTCTGGAAACACCATATATTTT
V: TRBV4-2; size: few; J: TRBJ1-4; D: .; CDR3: CASSQGGVMGGASRGKLFF; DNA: TGTGCCAGCAGCCAAGGGGGGGTGATGGGGGGCGCAAGTCGAGGAAAACTGTTTTTT
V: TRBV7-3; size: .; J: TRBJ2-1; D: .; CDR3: CASSLIGGNEQFF; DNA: TGTGCCAGCAGCTTAATTGGGGGGAATGAGCAGTTCTTC